The 17 T cell receptor beta chains reported below all come from one sample, sequenced in a study of T cells in Graves' hyperthyroidism and ophthalmopathy. It was RNA transcripts that yielded the amplified TCR beta CDR3 regions. Using the HTBI primer set, a first-round RT-PCR was run on the TCR CDR3. In TCRdb, the multiplex PCR reads were re-called with MiXCR into one record per CDR3 protein. There are roughly 660,000 distinct CDR3 sequences in the sample; 15% to 20% occur only once, and around 15% lies in the top ten. The sequenced sample was blood. All receptors come from a man over 45 with Graves' hyperthyroidism.

The genes are TRBV5-6 and TRBJ1-2; D not resolved. Looked up from germline, CDR1 is SGHDT and CDR2 is YYEEEE. The CDR3 consists of 14 residues. V was trimmed by 2 bases and J by 4 bases, leaving 12 bases between them. In DNA form, the CDR3 reads TGTGCCAGCAGCTTTTCAAGGGTCGGCTATGGCTACACCTTC. Translating it yields CASSFSRVGYGYTF.

The chain is built from TRBV9 and TRBJ2-7; 11 nucleotides match TRBD2. The length of the CDR3 is 16 residues. Germline CDR1 is SGDLS and CDR2 is YYNGEE. V was pared by 4 bases and J by 1 base, with 7 bases of the junction left unmatched. CDR3 amino acids: CASSPSTSGVSYEQYF. The DNA for the CDR3 is TGTGCCAGCAGCCCCTCGACTAGCGGGGTTTCCTACGAGCAGTACTTC.

This clonotype was counted ten times or more. V is TRBV18 and J is TRBJ1-1; 8 bases match TRBD1. The CDR3 is 15 residues long. Germline trimming cut 3 bases from V and 4 bases from J; bases unmatched to any gene: 7. Germline V gives CDR1 KGHSH, CDR2 LQKENI. As DNA, the CDR3 is TGTGCCAGCTCACCTCGACAGGGGTCGGGCACTGAAGCTTTCTTT. This translates into CASSPRQGSGTEAFF.

The rearrangement joins TRBV7-9 to TRBJ2-7, with D possibly matching TRBD2 (6 bases). V lost 5 bases, J lost 3 bases, and 14 bases lay in between. The CDR3 length is 14 residues. CDR1 SEHNR and CDR2 FQNEAQ come from the germline V gene (reference sequence). CDR3 loop: CASSPSSDNYEQYF. CDR3 sequence (DNA): TGTGCCAGCAGCCCCTCTAGCGACAACTACGAGCAGTACTTC.

A few counts support this clonotype. The J gene is TRBJ2-5, the V gene TRBV28; D may correspond to TRBD1 or TRBD2 (6 bases each). V dropped 5 bases and J dropped 7 bases, with 14 bases sitting between them. The germline V gene encodes CDR1 MDHEN and CDR2 SYDVKM. This CDR3 is 13 amino acids long. The CDR3 nucleotides are TGTGCCAGCAGTCGCCGGGGGCCGGGGACCCAGTACTTC. It specifies CASSRRGPGTQYF.

Turning to this clonotype: A much larger clone differs from this one at a single base, so this may be a read error. The rearrangement uses TRBV7-9 and TRBJ2-5, with a weak D call TRBD2 (5 bases). Germline V gene data show CDR1 as SEHNR and CDR2 as FQNEAQ (reference sequence). The CDR3 has 13 residues. CDR3 sequence: CASMNGLAETQHF. The CDR3 nucleotides are TGTGCCAGCATGAACGGGCTAGCAGAGACCCAGCACTTC.

This clonotype was recorded at least ten times. V usage is TRBV7-9 and J usage is TRBJ2-1, with TRBD2 matching over 7 bases. Germline V gene data show CDR1 as SEHNR and CDR2 as FQNEAQ (reference sequence). This CDR3 contains 15 residues. The J segment lost 8 bases and the V segment lost 1 base, leaving 8 bases of the junction unmatched. The CDR3 loop reads CASSLVGGVLHEQFF. The CDR3 DNA sequence: TGTGCCAGCAGCTTAGTGGGAGGGGTACTACATGAGCAGTTCTTC.

This clonotype was counted between two and nine times. The CDR3 loop reads CASSLPGQEEAFF. CDR3 DNA sequence: TGTGCCAGCAGCCTCCCGGGACAGGAGGAAGCTTTCTTT. This rearrangement joins TRBV5-4 to TRBJ1-1; TRBD1 matches at 8 bases. CDR3 length: 13 amino acids. From germline, CDR1 is SGHNT and CDR2 YYREEE (reference sequence). Trimming took 4 bases from V and 8 from J; bases not matched to a gene: 7.

The CDR3 DNA is TGTGCCAGTAGTATAGAGGGGACTTGGGGCAATCAGCCCCAGCATTTT. Its translation: CASSIEGTWGNQPQHF. The chain links TRBV19 to TRBJ1-5, with a weak D call TRBD1 (5 bases). Germline lookup yields CDR1 LNHDA and CDR2 SQIVND (reference sequence). CDR3 size: 16 residues. V was cut by 0 bases and J by 2 bases, with 11 bases left in between.

This clonotype was counted ten times or more. The genes are TRBV28 and TRBJ2-7, with 9 bases fitting TRBD2. CDR1 and CDR2 from the germline V gene are MDHEN and SYDVKM. The CDR3 length is 14 residues. V dropped 10 bases and J dropped 0; count of bases not matched to a gene: 7. The CDR3 protein is CATYGTSRSYEQYF. CDR3 in DNA: TGTGCCACCTACGGGACTAGCCGCTCCTACGAGCAGTACTTC. Drawing the rest from reference TRBV28 and TRBJ2-7, the complete variable domain is DVKVTQSSRYLVKRTGEKVFLECVQDMDHENMFWYRQDPGLGLRLIYFSYDVKMKEKGDIPEGYSVSREKKERFSLILESASTNQTSMYLCATYGTSRSYEQYFGPGTRLTVT.

Ten or more counts support this clonotype. The chain recombines TRBV11-2 with TRBJ2-7, with 7 bases identical to TRBD1. Germline V gives CDR1 SGHAT, CDR2 FQNNGV. CDR3 length: 14 amino acids. Trimming at V came to 6 bases and at J to 4 bases, leaving 9 bases not matched to a gene. The chain's CDR3 is CASRPPGTEYEQYF. CDR3 bases: TGTGCCAGCAGGCCTCCCGGGACAGAATACGAGCAGTACTTC.

This clonotype was observed at least ten times. The V and J genes are TRBV9 and TRBJ1-6; D is possibly TRBD1 (5 bases). Germline loops: CDR1 SGDLS, CDR2 YYNGEE. The CDR3 totals 14 residues. Trimming took 2 bases from V and 10 from J, leaving 13 bases between them. CDR3 loop: CASSVSRAGSPLHF. In nucleotides, the CDR3 is TGTGCCAGCAGCGTGAGCAGGGCAGGGTCACCCCTCCACTTT.

About this clonotype itself: The junction differs from germline at one of its ends, possibly a read error. J is TRBJ2-7 and V is TRBV3-1, with D unclear. This CDR3 is 15 amino acids long. Germline V gene sequence: CDR1 LGHDT, CDR2 YNNKEL (reference sequence). The CDR3 DNA is TGTGCCAGCAGCCAACGCGGTGGAAGCTCCTACGAGCGGTACTTC. Residues: CASSQRGGSSYERYF.

This clonotype was recorded many times. The chain uses TRBV2 and TRBJ2-7, with D tentatively TRBD2 (5 bases). V was trimmed by 3 bases and J by 2 bases, leaving 8 bases between them. Looked up from germline, CDR1 is SNHLY and CDR2 is FYNNEI. The CDR3 is made up of 13 amino acids. CDR3 in DNA: TGTGCCAGCAGTGATCGGGGTCCCTACGAGCAGTACTTC. The encoded protein is CASSDRGPYEQYF.

This clonotype turned up a few times. This chain joins TRBV7-9 and TRBJ2-7, with D unclear. The CDR3 is 13 amino acids. V was cut by 3 bases and J by 6 bases, with 12 bases left in between. CDR1 SEHNR and CDR2 FQNEAQ come from the germline V gene (reference sequence). The CDR3 spells CASSFYYQTEQYF. The CDR3 DNA is TGTGCCAGCAGCTTTTATTACCAGACCGAGCAGTACTTC.

Only a few counts were recorded for this clonotype. The rearrangement joins TRBV20-1 to TRBJ2-1, with 8 bases that match TRBD1. The CDR3 length is 17 residues. Per the germline V gene, CDR1 is DFQATT and CDR2 is SNEGSKA (reference sequence). Here the CDR3 DNA reads TGCAGAGTCTTGGACAGGGATCCCCAAATGCCCCAAGATGAGCAGTTCTTC. Translation gives CRVLDRDPQMPQDEQFF.

This chain links TRBV28 with TRBJ2-6; D gene unclear. The germline CDR1 and CDR2 sequences are MDHEN and SYDVKM. The length of the CDR3 is 15 residues. V was trimmed by 2 bases and J by 4 bases, leaving 9 bases between them. The CDR3 spells CASSLILVGANVLTF. In DNA, the CDR3 is TGTGCCAGCAGTTTAATCTTGGTGGGGGCCAACGTCCTGACTTTC.